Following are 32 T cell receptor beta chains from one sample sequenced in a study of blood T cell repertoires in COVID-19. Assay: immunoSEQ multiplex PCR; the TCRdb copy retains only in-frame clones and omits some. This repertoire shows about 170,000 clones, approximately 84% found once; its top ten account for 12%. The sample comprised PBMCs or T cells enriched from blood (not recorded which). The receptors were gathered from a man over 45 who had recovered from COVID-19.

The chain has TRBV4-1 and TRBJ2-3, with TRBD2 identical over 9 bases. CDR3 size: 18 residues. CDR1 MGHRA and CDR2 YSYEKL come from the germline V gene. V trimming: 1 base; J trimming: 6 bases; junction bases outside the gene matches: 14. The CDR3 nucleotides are TGCGCCAGCAGCCAAGTCAGCTTCTCTAGCGGGGCTTCGGATACGCAGTATTTT. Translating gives CASSQVSFSSGASDTQYF.

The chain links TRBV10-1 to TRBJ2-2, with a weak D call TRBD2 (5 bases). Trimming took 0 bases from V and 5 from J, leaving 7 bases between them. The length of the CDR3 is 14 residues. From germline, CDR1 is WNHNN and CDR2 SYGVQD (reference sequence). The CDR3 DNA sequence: TGCGCCAGCAGTGAGTCAGCGGAGACCGGGGAGCTGTTTTTT. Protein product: CASSESAETGELFF.

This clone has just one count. The chain's CDR3 is CASSSSGTGGEKLFF. The CDR3 DNA sequence: TGTGCCAGCAGTTCGTCCGGGACAGGGGGTGAAAAACTGTTTTTT. The V gene is TRBV28, the J gene TRBJ1-4; 11 bases align to TRBD1. This CDR3 spans 15 amino acids. Losses at the gene ends were 4 bases for V and 7 bases for J; bases not matched to a gene: 5. Germline V CDR1 and CDR2: MDHEN, SYDVKM. The whole variable domain, filled in from reference TRBV28 and TRBJ1-4, reads DVKVTQSSRYLVKRTGEKVFLECVQDMDHENMFWYRQDPGLGLRLIYFSYDVKMKEKGDIPEGYSVSREKKERFSLILESASTNQTSMYLCASSSSGTGGEKLFFGSGTQLSVL.

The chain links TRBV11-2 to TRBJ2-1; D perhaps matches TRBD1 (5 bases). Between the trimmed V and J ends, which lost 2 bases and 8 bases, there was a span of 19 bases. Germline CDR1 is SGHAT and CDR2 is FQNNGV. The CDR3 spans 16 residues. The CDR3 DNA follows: TGTGCCAGCAGCTTAAGGACACAAACTCCTTGGGATGAGCAGTTCTTC. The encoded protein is CASSLRTQTPWDEQFF.

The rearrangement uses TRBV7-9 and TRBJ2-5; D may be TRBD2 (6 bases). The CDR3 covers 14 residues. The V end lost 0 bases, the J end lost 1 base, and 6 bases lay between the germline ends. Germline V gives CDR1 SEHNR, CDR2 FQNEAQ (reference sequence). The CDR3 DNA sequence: TGTGCCAGCAGCTTAGCGGGGGGCCAAGAGACCCAGTACTTC. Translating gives CASSLAGGQETQYF. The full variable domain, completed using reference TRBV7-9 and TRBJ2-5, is DTGVSQNPRHKITKRGQNVTFRCDPISEHNRLYWYRQTLGQGPEFLTYFQNEAQLEKSRLLSDRFSAERPKGSFSTLEIQRTEQGDSAMYLCASSLAGGQETQYFGPGTRLLVL.

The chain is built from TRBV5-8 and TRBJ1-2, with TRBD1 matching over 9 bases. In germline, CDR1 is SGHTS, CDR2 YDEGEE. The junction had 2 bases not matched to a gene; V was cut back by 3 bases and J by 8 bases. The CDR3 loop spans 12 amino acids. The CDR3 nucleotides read TGTGCCAGCAGCTGGACAGGGGTCGGCTACACCTTC. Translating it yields CASSWTGVGYTF.

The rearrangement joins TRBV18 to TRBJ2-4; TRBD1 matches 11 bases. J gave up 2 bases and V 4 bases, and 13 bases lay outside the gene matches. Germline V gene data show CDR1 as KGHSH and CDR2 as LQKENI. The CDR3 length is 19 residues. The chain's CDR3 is CASSLGDRGSPESKNIQYF. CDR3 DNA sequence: TGTGCCAGCTCACTCGGGGACAGGGGGAGCCCCGAGTCCAAAAACATTCAGTACTTC.

The CDR3 DNA is TGTGCCAGTAGTATAATTGGGGTGCGGACTACAGATACGCAGTATTTT. Residues: CASSIIGVRTTDTQYF. The genes are TRBV19 and TRBJ2-3, with TRBD2 as a possible D gene (5 bases). The CDR3 has 16 amino acids. CDR1 is LNHDA, CDR2 SQIVND, per germline (reference sequence). V was cut by 2 bases and J by 3 bases, with 15 bases left in between.

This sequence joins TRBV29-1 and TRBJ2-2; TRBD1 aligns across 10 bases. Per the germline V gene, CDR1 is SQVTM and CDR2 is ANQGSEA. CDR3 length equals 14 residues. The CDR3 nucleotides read TGCAGTGTTCGGACAGGGGGAAACACCGGGGAGCTGTTTTTT. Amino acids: CSVRTGGNTGELFF.

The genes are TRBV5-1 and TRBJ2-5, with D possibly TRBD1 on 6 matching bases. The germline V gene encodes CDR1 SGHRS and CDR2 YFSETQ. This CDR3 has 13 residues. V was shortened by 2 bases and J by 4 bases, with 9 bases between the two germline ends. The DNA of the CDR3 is TGCGCCAGCAGCTTAGAGGGGGTAGAGACCCAGTACTTC. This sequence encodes CASSLEGVETQYF. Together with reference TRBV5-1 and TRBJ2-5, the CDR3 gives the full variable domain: KAGVTQTPRYLIKTRGQQVTLSCSPISGHRSVSWYQQTPGQGLQFLFEYFSETQRNKGNFPGRFSGRQFSNSRSEMNVSTLELGDSALYLCASSLEGVETQYFGPGTRLLVL.

CDR3 bases: TGTGCCAGCAGTGAAGGGGGACAGAGGGGCGCAGATACGCAGTATTTT. It yields the protein CASSEGGQRGADTQYF. The gene calls are TRBV2 and TRBJ2-3, with 7 bases lining up with TRBD1. The V segment lost 1 base and the J segment 4 bases; nucleotides outside the gene matches: 8. This CDR3 has 16 residues. From germline, CDR1 is SNHLY and CDR2 FYNNEI.

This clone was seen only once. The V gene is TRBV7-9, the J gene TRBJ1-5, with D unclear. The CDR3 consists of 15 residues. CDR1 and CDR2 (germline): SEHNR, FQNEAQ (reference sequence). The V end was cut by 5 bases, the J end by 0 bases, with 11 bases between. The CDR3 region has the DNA TGTGCCAGCAGCCCGGGAACGGATAGCAATCAGCCCCAGCATTTT. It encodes CASSPGTDSNQPQHF. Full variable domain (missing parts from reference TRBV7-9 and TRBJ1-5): DTGVSQNPRHKITKRGQNVTFRCDPISEHNRLYWYRQTLGQGPEFLTYFQNEAQLEKSRLLSDRFSAERPKGSFSTLEIQRTEQGDSAMYLCASSPGTDSNQPQHFGDGTRLSIL.

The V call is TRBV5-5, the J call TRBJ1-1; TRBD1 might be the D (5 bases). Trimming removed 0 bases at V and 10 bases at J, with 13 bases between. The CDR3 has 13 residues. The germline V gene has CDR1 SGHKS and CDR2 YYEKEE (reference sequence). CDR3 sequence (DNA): TGTGCCAGCAGCTTGGTTTTGGACACGCGAGCTTTCTTT. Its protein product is CASSLVLDTRAFF.

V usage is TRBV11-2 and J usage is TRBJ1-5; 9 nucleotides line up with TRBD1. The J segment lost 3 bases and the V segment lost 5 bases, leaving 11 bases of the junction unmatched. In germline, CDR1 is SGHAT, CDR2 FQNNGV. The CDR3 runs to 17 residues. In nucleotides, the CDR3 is TGTGCCAGCAGCGCCTCACAGGGGGCGATTGACAATCAGCCCCAGCATTTT. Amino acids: CASSASQGAIDNQPQHF.

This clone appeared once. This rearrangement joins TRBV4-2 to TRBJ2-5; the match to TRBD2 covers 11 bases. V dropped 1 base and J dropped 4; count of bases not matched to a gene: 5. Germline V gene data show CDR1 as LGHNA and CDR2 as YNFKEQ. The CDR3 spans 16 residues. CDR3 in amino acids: CASSQGVAGGPETQYF. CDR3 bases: TGTGCCAGCAGCCAAGGAGTAGCGGGGGGGCCAGAGACCCAGTACTTC.

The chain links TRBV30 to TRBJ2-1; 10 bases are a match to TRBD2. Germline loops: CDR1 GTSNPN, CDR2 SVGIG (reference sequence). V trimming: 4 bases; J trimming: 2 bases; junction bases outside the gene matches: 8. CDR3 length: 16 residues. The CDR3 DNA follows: TGTGCCTGGAAAAGCGGGGGGGCCTCCCCCTACAATGAGCAGTTCTTC. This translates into CAWKSGGASPYNEQFF.

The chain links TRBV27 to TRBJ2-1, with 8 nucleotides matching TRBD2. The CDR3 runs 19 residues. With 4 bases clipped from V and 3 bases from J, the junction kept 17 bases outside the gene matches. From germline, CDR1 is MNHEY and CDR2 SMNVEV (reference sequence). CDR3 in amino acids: CASSSKPPRRGAFYNEQFF. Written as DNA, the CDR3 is TGTGCCAGCAGTTCCAAGCCCCCGAGGCGGGGGGCCTTCTACAATGAGCAGTTCTTC.

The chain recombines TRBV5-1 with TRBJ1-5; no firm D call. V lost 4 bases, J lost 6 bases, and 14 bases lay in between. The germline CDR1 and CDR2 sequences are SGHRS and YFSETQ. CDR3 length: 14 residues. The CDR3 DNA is TGCGCCAGCAGCATTGGGAAGGAGGGTCAGCCCCAGCATTTT. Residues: CASSIGKEGQPQHF.

CDR3 nucleotides: TGTGCCAGCAGTTCATCCGGGTCCCCCGGGGCCAACGTCCTGACTTTC. Translated, it gives CASSSSGSPGANVLTF. The J gene is TRBJ2-6, the V gene TRBV28; no firm D call. V was shortened by 4 bases and J by 4 bases, with 14 bases between the two germline ends. CDR1 is MDHEN, CDR2 SYDVKM, per germline. The CDR3 is 16 amino acids. The full variable domain, with the rest looked up from reference TRBV28 and TRBJ2-6, is DVKVTQSSRYLVKRTGEKVFLECVQDMDHENMFWYRQDPGLGLRLIYFSYDVKMKEKGDIPEGYSVSREKKERFSLILESASTNQTSMYLCASSSSGSPGANVLTFGAGSRLTVL.

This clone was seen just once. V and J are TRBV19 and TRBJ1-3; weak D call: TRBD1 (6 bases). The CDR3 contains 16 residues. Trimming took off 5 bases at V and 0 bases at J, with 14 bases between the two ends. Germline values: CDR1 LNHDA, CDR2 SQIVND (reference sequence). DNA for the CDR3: TGTGCCAGTAGTCCCAGGGGACATCTCTCTGGAAACACCATATATTTT. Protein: CASSPRGHLSGNTIYF.

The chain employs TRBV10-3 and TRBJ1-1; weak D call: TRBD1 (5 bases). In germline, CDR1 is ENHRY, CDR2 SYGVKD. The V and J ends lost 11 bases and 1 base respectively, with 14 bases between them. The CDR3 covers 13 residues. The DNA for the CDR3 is TGTGCCGTTCGACAGAAGACGAACACTGAAGCTTTCTTT. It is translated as CAVRQKTNTEAFF.

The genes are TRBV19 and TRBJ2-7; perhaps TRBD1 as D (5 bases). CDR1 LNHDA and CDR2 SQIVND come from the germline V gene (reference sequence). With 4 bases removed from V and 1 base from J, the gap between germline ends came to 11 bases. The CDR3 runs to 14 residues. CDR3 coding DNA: TGTGCCAGTAGTACGGACACGCGGTCCTACGAGCAGTACTTC. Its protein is CASSTDTRSYEQYF.

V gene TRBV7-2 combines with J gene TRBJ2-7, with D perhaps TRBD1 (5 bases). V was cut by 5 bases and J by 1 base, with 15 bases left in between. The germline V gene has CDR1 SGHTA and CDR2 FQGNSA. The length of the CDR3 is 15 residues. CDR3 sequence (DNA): TGTGCCAGCAGCCCCCTGACAGCACAGTCCTACGAGCAGTACTTC. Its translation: CASSPLTAQSYEQYF.

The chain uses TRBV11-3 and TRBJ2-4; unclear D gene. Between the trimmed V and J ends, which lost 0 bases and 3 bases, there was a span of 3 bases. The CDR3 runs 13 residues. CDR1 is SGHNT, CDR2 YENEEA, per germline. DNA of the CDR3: TGTGCCAGCAGCTTAGACAGCAAAAACATTCAGTACTTC. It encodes CASSLDSKNIQYF.

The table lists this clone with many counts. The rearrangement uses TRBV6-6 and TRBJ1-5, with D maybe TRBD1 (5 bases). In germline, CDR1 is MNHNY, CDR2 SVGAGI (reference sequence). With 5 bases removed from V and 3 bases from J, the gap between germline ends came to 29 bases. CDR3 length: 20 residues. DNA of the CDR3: TGTGCCAGCAGTCGCTCGGGACTACCACTAAAACAAAGCTCCAATCAGCCCCAGCATTTT. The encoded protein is CASSRSGLPLKQSSNQPQHF.

The DNA of the CDR3 is TGTGCCAGCAGCTTACAGGGGCCGGATAGCAATCAGCCCCAGCATTTT. It codes for CASSLQGPDSNQPQHF. The chain couples TRBV7-3 to TRBJ1-5; a weak D match, TRBD1 (6 bases). CDR3 length equals 16 residues. CDR1 and CDR2 (germline): SGHTA, FQGTGA. V shed 2 bases and J shed 0 bases, with 11 bases lying between them.

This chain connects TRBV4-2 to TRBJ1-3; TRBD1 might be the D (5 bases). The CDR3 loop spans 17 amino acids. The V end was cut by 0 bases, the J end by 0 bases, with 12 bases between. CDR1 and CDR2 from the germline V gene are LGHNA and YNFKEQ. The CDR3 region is CASSQEVDSASGNTIYF. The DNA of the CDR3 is TGTGCCAGCAGCCAAGAGGTCGACAGTGCCTCTGGAAACACCATATATTTT.

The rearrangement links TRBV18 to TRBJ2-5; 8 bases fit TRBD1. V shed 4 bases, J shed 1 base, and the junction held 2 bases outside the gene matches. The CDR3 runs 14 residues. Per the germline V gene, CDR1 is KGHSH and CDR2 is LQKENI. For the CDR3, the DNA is TGTGCCAGCTCACGGACAGGGCCCCAAGAGACCCAGTACTTC. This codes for CASSRTGPQETQYF. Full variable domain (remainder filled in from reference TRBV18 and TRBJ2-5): NAGVMQNPRHLVRRRGQEARLRCSPMKGHSHVYWYRQLPEEGLKFMVYLQKENIIDESGMPKERFSAEFPKEGPSILRIQQVVRGDSAAYFCASSRTGPQETQYFGPGTRLLVL.

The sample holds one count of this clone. In nucleotides, the CDR3 is TGCAGTGCGCTTAGAAGGAGTGAGCAGTTCTTC. Translating gives CSALRRSEQFF. V gene TRBV20-1 combines with J gene TRBJ2-1; D remains unclear. The V end was cut by 6 bases, the J end by 9 bases, with 12 bases between. The CDR3 covers 11 residues. Germline V gene sequence: CDR1 DFQATT, CDR2 SNEGSKA (reference sequence).

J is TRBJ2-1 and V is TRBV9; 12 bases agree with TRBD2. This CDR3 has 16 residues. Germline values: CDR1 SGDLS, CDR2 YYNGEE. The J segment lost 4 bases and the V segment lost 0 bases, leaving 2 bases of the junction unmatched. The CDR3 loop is CASSVEGLAGYNEQFF. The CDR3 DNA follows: TGTGCCAGCAGCGTAGAAGGACTAGCGGGATACAATGAGCAGTTCTTC. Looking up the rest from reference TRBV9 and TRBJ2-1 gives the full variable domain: DSGVTQTPKHLITATGQRVTLRCSPRSGDLSVYWYQQSLDQGLQFLIQYYNGEERAKGNILERFSAQQFPDLHSELNLSSLELGDSALYFCASSVEGLAGYNEQFFGPGTRLTVL.

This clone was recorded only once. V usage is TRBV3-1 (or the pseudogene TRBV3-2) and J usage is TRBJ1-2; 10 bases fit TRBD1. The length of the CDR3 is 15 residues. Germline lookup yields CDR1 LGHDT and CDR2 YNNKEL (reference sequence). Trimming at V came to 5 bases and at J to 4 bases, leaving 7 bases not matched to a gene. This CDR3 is CASSSGTGDGYGYTF. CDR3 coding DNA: TGTGCCAGCAGCTCCGGGACAGGGGATGGCTATGGCTACACCTTC.

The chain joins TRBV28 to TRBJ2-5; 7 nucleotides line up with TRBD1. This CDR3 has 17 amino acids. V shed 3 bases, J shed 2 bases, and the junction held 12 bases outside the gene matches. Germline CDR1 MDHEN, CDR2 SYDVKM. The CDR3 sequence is CASSFAPSTGKQETQYF. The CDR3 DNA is TGTGCCAGCAGTTTCGCCCCCTCGACAGGGAAGCAAGAGACCCAGTACTTC.